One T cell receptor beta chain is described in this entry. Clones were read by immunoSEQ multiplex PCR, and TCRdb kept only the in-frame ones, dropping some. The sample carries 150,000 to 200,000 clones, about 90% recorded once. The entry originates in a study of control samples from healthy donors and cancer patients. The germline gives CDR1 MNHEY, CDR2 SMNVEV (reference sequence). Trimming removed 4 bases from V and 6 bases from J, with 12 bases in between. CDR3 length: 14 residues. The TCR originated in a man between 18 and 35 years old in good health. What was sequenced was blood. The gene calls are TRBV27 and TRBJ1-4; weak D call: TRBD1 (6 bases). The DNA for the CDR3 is TGTGCCAGCAGTTCGAACAGGGCAGATGAAAAACTGTTTTTT. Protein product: CASSSNRADEKLFF.